The rows below give T cell receptor beta chains drawn from one sample of a study of T cells in Graves' hyperthyroidism and ophthalmopathy. MiXCR, run by TCRdb on the multiplex PCR reads, gives a single entry per CDR3 protein. The sample lists about 640,000 distinct CDR3 sequences; around 20% were seen once. The specimen sequenced was blood. These receptor sequences come from a man under 40 with Graves' ophthalmopathy. CDR3s leave out the opening cysteine and the closing phenylalanine or tryptophan. A D gene is named only where the DNA matches it firmly.

CDR3aa,d_gene,v_gene
ASSEGASGVETQY,TRBD2,TRBV2
ASTSVTDTQY,.,TRBV5-1
ATSDSPTWGEDEQY,.,TRBV24-1
ASSSDMMDEKLF,.,TRBV19
ASSLDQTLGSYEQY,.,TRBV7-2
ATSGRGSSYT,.,TRBV15
ASSLEQGREQY,.,TRBV7-2
ASNYGTGHGYEQY,TRBD1,TRBV7-2
SARDWEGAYEQY,.,TRBV20-1
ASSRNQANHGYT,.,TRBV3-1
ASSFKRKTFYNEQF,.,TRBV12-3/TRBV12-4
ASSLALDRGDSPLH,TRBD1,TRBV13
AISPDSYNEQF,.,TRBV10-3
SAIPSTDTQY,.,TRBV20-1
ASSYRQDYRIAGELF,.,TRBV6-5
SARDTSGRGYYEQY,TRBD2,TRBV20-1
ASSTGTSGYNEQF,TRBD2,TRBV7-3
ASSKTGVLEQY,TRBD1,TRBV7-6
ASSLVADTGELF,.,TRBV5-1
ASSQRQSLHEQF,.,TRBV5-1
SAGTSLSNQPQH,.,TRBV20-1
ASSLSVLDEAF,.,TRBV7-2
ASSFEARLAGVDTQY,TRBD2,TRBV27
ASRRQGALNTEAF,TRBD1,TRBV19
ASSSPTGNAYNEQF,.,TRBV5-1
ASNSRTENTEAF,.,TRBV12-3/TRBV12-4
ASSLAQGYTYNEQF,TRBD1,TRBV5-4
ASSEPAGGEQY,TRBD1,TRBV6-1
ASRNTGVEAEAF,TRBD1,TRBV25-1
ASSLGDRAIPDTGELF,TRBD1,TRBV7-2
ASLTPGDTLF,.,TRBV6-2/TRBV6-3
SAPVSGEVEQF,.,TRBV20-1
ASKRREGEQY,TRBD2,TRBV2
ASSYSTGGPWRNEQF,TRBD1,TRBV6-2/TRBV6-3
ASSQEWLSTEAF,.,TRBV4-2
ASSYSQRGWAPLH,.,TRBV6-5
ASSLARTLDTGELF,.,TRBV27